This TCR beta chain was recovered during a study of T-cell memory formation after mild COVID-19. General study findings and limits: Whereas later expanders leaned CD4+, clones contracting day 15 to 85 showed a balanced CD4/CD8 makeup. Those CD4+ clones that contracted were mainly in CM and EM (CD8+ ones in EMRA).

This clonotype appeared a few times. The antigen is not known. Sample barcodes and UMIs were carried by the TCR alpha and TCR beta cDNA libraries that 5'RACE generated with constant-segment primers. TCRdb re-called the 5' RACE reads through MiXCR, storing one row per CDR3 protein. The sample carries about 340,000 distinct CDR3 sequences, roughly 21% recorded once. CDR3 length: 13 residues. Germline V CDR1 and CDR2: SQVTM, ANQGSEA. V was shortened by 1 base and J by 2 bases, with 9 bases between the two germline ends. The genes are TRBV29-1 and TRBJ2-7; D is unclear. The sequenced material came from PBMCs or a T cell subset sorted from them (not recorded which). The receptor was derived from an adult woman who had mild COVID-19 (a few samples of this study predate the infection). Cell type and time point are not known. The CDR3 here is CSVEVPQPYEQYF. The CDR3 coding sequence is TGCAGCGTTGAAGTGCCTCAACCCTACGAGCAGTACTTC.